The 20 T cell receptor beta chains listed next were all sequenced from one sample in a study of blood T cell repertoires in COVID-19. Produced via immunoSEQ multiplex PCR; TCRdb's table is partial and in-frame only. This sample carries a few hundred thousand clones, roughly 80% of them seen once, and the ten largest clones take roughly 3.2%. Sequenced material: peripheral blood. The receptors were gathered from a woman between 18 and 30 years old with acute or convalescent COVID-19.

This sequence joins TRBV29-1 and TRBJ1-5, with D unresolved. The CDR3 totals 13 residues. Trimming took off 4 bases at V and 3 bases at J, with 10 bases between the two ends. The germline CDR1 and CDR2 sequences are SQVTM and ANQGSEA. CDR3 in amino acids: CSVAPTLNQPQHF. The CDR3 nucleotides are TGCAGCGTTGCCCCTACCCTCAATCAGCCCCAGCATTTT. The whole variable domain, remainder taken from reference TRBV29-1 and TRBJ1-5, is SAVISQKPSRDICQRGTSLTIQCQVDSQVTMMFWYRQQPGQSLTLIATANQGSEATYESGFVIDKFPISRPNLTFSTLTVSNMSPEDSSIYLCSVAPTLNQPQHFGDGTRLSIL.

The chain is built from TRBV9 and TRBJ1-2; a possible D gene is TRBD1 (5 bases). CDR3 size: 13 residues. CDR1 SGDLS and CDR2 YYNGEE come from the germline V gene. V dropped 0 bases and J dropped 5 bases, with 8 bases sitting between them. Written as DNA, the CDR3 is TGTGCCAGCAGCGTAGTGTCAGGGTATGGCTACACCTTC. This encodes CASSVVSGYGYTF. The variable domain in full, with the rest retrieved from reference TRBV9 and TRBJ1-2, is DSGVTQTPKHLITATGQRVTLRCSPRSGDLSVYWYQQSLDQGLQFLIQYYNGEERAKGNILERFSAQQFPDLHSELNLSSLELGDSALYFCASSVVSGYGYTFGSGTRLTVV.

As DNA, the CDR3 is TGTGCCTGGACTCCATTTGGACTAGCGGGGGGCGAGCAGTACTTC. It codes for CAWTPFGLAGGEQYF. The chain has TRBV30 and TRBJ2-7, with 14 nucleotides matching TRBD2. Germline V lookup: CDR1 GTSNPN, CDR2 SVGIG (reference sequence). The length of the CDR3 is 15 residues. The junction had 8 bases not matched to a gene; V was cut back by 4 bases and J by 6 bases.

This clone was observed a few times. The V gene is TRBV2, the J gene TRBJ2-7; 9 bases line up with TRBD1. CDR3 length: 16 residues. Germline V CDR1 and CDR2: SNHLY, FYNNEI. J was trimmed by 3 bases and V by 4 bases; bases with no gene match: 10. CDR3 DNA: TGTGCCAGCAGTGGGGGGGTCCCGGGACAGGGCTACGAGCAGTACTTC. Translation gives CASSGGVPGQGYEQYF.

The chain combines TRBV21-1 with TRBJ2-1; the listed D gene, TRBD2, was not tested against the DNA. TRBV21-1 is listed as a pseudogene. The CDR3 is made up of 17 amino acids. The CDR3 sequence: CASSKYPWRGDYNEQFF. The DNA of the CDR3 is TGTGCCAGCAGCAAATACCCCTGGCGGGGGGATTACAATGAGCAGTTCTTC.

This chain uses TRBV7-3 with TRBJ2-1, with D tentatively TRBD2 (5 bases). The length of the CDR3 is 15 residues. V lost 3 bases and J lost 0, with 9 bases in between. The germline CDR1 and CDR2 sequences are SGHTA and FQGTGA. The CDR3 DNA reads as TGTGCCAGCAGCTTTACGGGGAGCTCCTACAATGAGCAGTTCTTC. Its protein product is CASSFTGSSYNEQFF.

This rearrangement joins TRBV7-2 to TRBJ2-1; 10 nucleotides match TRBD2. The CDR3 loop spans 14 amino acids. V trimming: 3 bases; J trimming: 7 bases; junction bases outside the gene matches: 3. Germline assignment: CDR1 SGHTA and CDR2 FQGNSA. CDR3 protein: CASSFTSGTNEQFF. The CDR3 bases are TGTGCCAGCAGCTTCACTAGCGGGACAAATGAGCAGTTCTTC.

The chain joins TRBV14 to TRBJ2-1; TRBD2 aligns across 11 bases. Germline V gene lookup returns CDR1 SGHDN and CDR2 FVKESK. V gave up 5 bases and J gave up 0 bases; unmatched junction bases: 6. The CDR3 has 17 amino acids. Here the CDR3 reads CASSEMGLADSYNEQFF. The CDR3 DNA sequence: TGTGCCAGCAGCGAAATGGGACTAGCGGACTCCTACAATGAGCAGTTCTTC.

The CDR3 coding sequence is TGTGCCAGCAGCCTCCGAGTAGCAGAGACCCAGTACTTC. The encoded protein is CASSLRVAETQYF. The rearrangement uses TRBV7-8 and TRBJ2-5; D is uncertain. Germline V gene lookup returns CDR1 SGHVS and CDR2 FQNEAQ. The CDR3 runs 13 residues. The V and J ends lost 5 bases and 4 bases respectively, with 11 bases between them. Full variable domain (remainder filled in from reference TRBV7-8 and TRBJ2-5): GAGVSQSPRYKVAKRGQDVALRCDPISGHVSLFWYQQALGQGPEFLTYFQNEAQLDKSGLPSDRFFAERPEGSVSTLKIQRTQQEDSAVYLCASSLRVAETQYFGPGTRLLVL.

The DNA of the CDR3 is TGCGCCAGCTCAAGGACTAGCGGGACCATCCGGGAGACCCAGTACTTC. It is translated as CASSRTSGTIRETQYF. This chain uses TRBV5-1 with TRBJ2-5, with TRBD2 matching over 12 bases. The CDR3 runs to 16 residues. J was trimmed by 5 bases and V by 7 bases; bases with no gene match: 12. Germline V gives CDR1 SGHRS, CDR2 YFSETQ.

Here the CDR3 reads CASSFLVNQPQHF. The DNA of the CDR3 is TGTGCCAGCAGTTTCCTAGTCAATCAGCCCCAGCATTTT. The chain recombines TRBV12-3 or TRBV12-4 with TRBJ1-5, with no clear D. The V end lost 3 bases, the J end lost 3 bases, and 6 bases lay between the germline ends. The CDR3 extends over 13 amino acids.

The chain combines TRBV6-5 with TRBJ1-4; D unresolved. This CDR3 is built from 15 residues. V shed 1 base and J shed 6 bases, with 12 bases lying between them. Germline CDR1 and CDR2: MNHEY and SVGAGI. CDR3 bases: TGTGCCAGCAGTTACTTTGGCGGCGAATATGAAAAACTGTTTTTT. Its protein product is CASSYFGGEYEKLFF.

This chain links TRBV27 with TRBJ1-2, with 8 bases identical to TRBD1. This CDR3 has 13 residues. Germline V gives CDR1 MNHEY, CDR2 SMNVEV (reference sequence). J gave up 6 bases and V 7 bases, and 7 bases lay outside the gene matches. CDR3 sequence (DNA): TGTGCCAGCACCCGGACAGGGAGTGATGGCTACACCTTC. This sequence encodes CASTRTGSDGYTF.

The CDR3 DNA follows: TGTGCCAGCAGGGTCAGGGGGTATTATGGCTACACCTTC. Encoded protein: CASRVRGYYGYTF. The V call is TRBV12-3 or TRBV12-4, the J call TRBJ1-2; 7 nucleotides agree with TRBD1. The J segment lost 5 bases and the V segment lost 6 bases, leaving 6 bases of the junction unmatched. CDR3 length: 13 residues.

The chain has TRBV5-1 and TRBJ1-1; D is perhaps TRBD1 (5 bases). Germline V gives CDR1 SGHRS, CDR2 YFSETQ. The CDR3 totals 16 residues. Trimming shortened V by 3 bases and J by 0 bases, and 15 bases separated the two germline ends. For the CDR3, the DNA is TGCGCCAGCAGCTCAAAACAGGCTAACATGAACACTGAAGCTTTCTTT. It is translated as CASSSKQANMNTEAFF.

This clone has a single count. This rearrangement joins TRBV19 to TRBJ1-1; tentatively, D is TRBD1 (5 bases). Trimming cost V 6 bases and J 4 bases, with 12 bases left between them. The CDR3 contains 13 residues. Germline CDR1 reads LNHDA; CDR2 reads SQIVND (reference sequence). In nucleotides, the CDR3 is TGTGCCAGTAGGGCCGGGGGGAGCACTGAAGCTTTCTTT. It translates to CASRAGGSTEAFF.

The genes are TRBV6-6 and TRBJ1-5; D not resolved. Germline V gene lookup returns CDR1 MNHNY and CDR2 SVGAGI (reference sequence). This CDR3 spans 13 amino acids. Trimming cost V 5 bases and J 1 base, with 6 bases left between them. The CDR3 region has the DNA TGTGCCAGCAGTCCACAGAGCAATCAGCCCCAGCATTTT. Protein: CASSPQSNQPQHF.

The CDR3 is CASRGTGKSKNIQYF. The CDR3 region has the DNA TGTGCCAGCCGGGGGACAGGGAAGTCCAAAAACATTCAGTACTTC. The V call is TRBV6-5, the J call TRBJ2-4, with 9 bases matching TRBD1. This CDR3 has 15 amino acids. The ends lost 8 bases at V and 2 bases at J; junction bases unmatched: 7. Germline loops: CDR1 MNHEY, CDR2 SVGAGI.

The V gene is TRBV18, the J gene TRBJ1-1; TRBD1 agrees at 12 bases. Per germline, CDR1 KGHSH and CDR2 LQKENI. The CDR3 covers 20 residues. The junction had 16 bases not matched to a gene; V was cut back by 3 bases and J by 2 bases. The CDR3 is CASSPRTGAGTGGSNTEAFF. CDR3 DNA sequence: TGTGCCAGCTCACCGCGCACGGGGGCCGGGACAGGGGGCTCTAACACTGAAGCTTTCTTT. Drawing the rest from reference TRBV18 and TRBJ1-1, the complete variable domain is NAGVMQNPRHLVRRRGQEARLRCSPMKGHSHVYWYRQLPEEGLKFMVYLQKENIIDESGMPKERFSAEFPKEGPSILRIQQVVRGDSAAYFCASSPRTGAGTGGSNTEAFFGQGTRLTVV.

The rearrangement links TRBV19 to TRBJ2-7, with 7 bases aligning to TRBD2. Germline V CDR1 and CDR2: LNHDA, SQIVND (reference sequence). This CDR3 is 17 amino acids long. Trimming at V came to 2 bases and at J to 0 bases, leaving 10 bases not matched to a gene. CDR3 nucleotide sequence: TGTGCCAGTAGTATACGTCTGGGGGAGGGGATCTCCTACGAGCAGTACTTC. This gives the protein CASSIRLGEGISYEQYF. Drawing the rest from reference TRBV19 and TRBJ2-7, the complete variable domain is DGGITQSPKYLFRKEGQNVTLSCEQNLNHDAMYWYRQDPGQGLRLIYYSQIVNDFQKGDIAEGYSVSREKKESFPLTVTSAQKNPTAFYLCASSIRLGEGISYEQYFGPGTRLTVT.